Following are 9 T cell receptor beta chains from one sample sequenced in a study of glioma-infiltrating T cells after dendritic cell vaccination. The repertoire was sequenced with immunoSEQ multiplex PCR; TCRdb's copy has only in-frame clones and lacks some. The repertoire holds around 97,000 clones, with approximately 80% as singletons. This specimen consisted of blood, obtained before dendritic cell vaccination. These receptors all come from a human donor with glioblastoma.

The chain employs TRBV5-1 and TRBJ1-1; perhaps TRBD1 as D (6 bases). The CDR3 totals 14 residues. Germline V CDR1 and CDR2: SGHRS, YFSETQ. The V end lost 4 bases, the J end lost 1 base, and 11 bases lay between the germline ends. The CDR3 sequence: CASSVLQGNTEAFF. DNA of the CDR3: TGCGCCAGCAGCGTATTACAGGGGAACACTGAAGCTTTCTTT.

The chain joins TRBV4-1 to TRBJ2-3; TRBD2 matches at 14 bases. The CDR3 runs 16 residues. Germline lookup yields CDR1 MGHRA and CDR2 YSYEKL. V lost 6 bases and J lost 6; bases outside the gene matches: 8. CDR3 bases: TGCGCCAGCAGTTTGGGGACTAGCGGGGGTTTTGATACGCAGTATTTT. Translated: CASSLGTSGGFDTQYF.

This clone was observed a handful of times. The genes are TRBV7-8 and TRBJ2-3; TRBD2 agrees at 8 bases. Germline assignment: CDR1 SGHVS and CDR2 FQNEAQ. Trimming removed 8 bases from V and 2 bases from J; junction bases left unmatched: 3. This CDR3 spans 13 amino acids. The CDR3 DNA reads TGTGCCAGCGCCGGGGGGGACACAGATACGCAGTATTTT. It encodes CASAGGDTDTQYF.

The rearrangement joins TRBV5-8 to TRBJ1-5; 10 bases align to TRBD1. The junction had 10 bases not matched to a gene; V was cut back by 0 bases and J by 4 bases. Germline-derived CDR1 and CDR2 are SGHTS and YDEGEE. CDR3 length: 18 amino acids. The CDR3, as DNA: TGTGCCAGCAGCTTGGCCCGGGACAGGGGCTTGAGAAATCAGCCCCAGCATTTT. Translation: CASSLARDRGLRNQPQHF.

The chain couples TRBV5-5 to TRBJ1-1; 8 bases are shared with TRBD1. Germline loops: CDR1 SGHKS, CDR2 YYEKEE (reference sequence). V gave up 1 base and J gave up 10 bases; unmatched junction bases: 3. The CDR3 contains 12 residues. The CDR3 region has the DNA TGTGCCAGCAGCTTGTGGCAGGGGGCAGCTTTCTTT. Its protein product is CASSLWQGAAFF.

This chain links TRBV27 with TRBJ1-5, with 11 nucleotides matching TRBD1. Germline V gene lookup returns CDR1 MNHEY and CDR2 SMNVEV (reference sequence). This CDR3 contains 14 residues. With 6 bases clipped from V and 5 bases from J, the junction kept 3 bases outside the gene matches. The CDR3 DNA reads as TGTGCCAGCAGCCGGGACAGGGGGTATCAGCCCCAGCATTTT. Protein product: CASSRDRGYQPQHF.

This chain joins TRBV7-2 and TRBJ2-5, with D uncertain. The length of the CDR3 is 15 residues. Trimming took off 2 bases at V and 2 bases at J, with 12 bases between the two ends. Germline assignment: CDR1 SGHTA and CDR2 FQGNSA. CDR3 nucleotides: TGTGCCAGCAGCTTATTAGTGGTGGAGCAAGAGACCCAGTACTTC. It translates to CASSLLVVEQETQYF.

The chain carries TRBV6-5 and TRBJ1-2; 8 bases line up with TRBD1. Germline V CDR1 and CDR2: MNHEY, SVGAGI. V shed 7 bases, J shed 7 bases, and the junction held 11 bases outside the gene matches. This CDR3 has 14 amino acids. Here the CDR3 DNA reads TGTGCCAGCAAAGGGAGACAGGGGTCGTTTGGCTACACCTTC. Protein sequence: CASKGRQGSFGYTF.

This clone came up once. CDR3 amino acids: CASSYGQGPYNEQFF. The CDR3 DNA reads TGTGCCAGCAGTTACGGTCAGGGGCCCTACAATGAGCAGTTCTTC. The chain links TRBV6-6 to TRBJ2-1; possibly TRBD1 for D (6 bases). V lost 2 bases, J lost 2 bases, and 10 bases lay in between. This CDR3 is 15 amino acids long. Germline CDR1 MNHNY, CDR2 SVGAGI (reference sequence).